This section outlines one T cell receptor (beta chain) sequence together with its context. Its matching antigen is unknown. The PCR ran on 60 Vbeta and 13 Jbeta primers. Measured with immunoSEQ multiplex PCR; TCRdb has only the in-frame clones, and not every one. The sample shows around 72,000 clones, 66% of them seen only once. The sample belongs to a study of cytomegalovirus exposure and HLA in healthy donors. Notes on the study in general: Analysis performed later showed TCR beta chains linked to HLA being more clonally expanded than equally common others.

Trimming at V came to 0 bases and at J to 3 bases, leaving 6 bases not matched to a gene. Germline V lookup: CDR1 LGHNA, CDR2 YSLEER. The CDR3 extends over 17 amino acids. The sample comprised PBMCs. This chain uses TRBV4-3 with TRBJ2-3, with TRBD2 identical over 10 bases. This clonotype was sampled from a man in his forties in good health and CMV-seropositive. The CDR3 reads CASSQEVAGGPTDTQYF. CDR3 sequence (DNA): TGCGCCAGCAGCCAAGAGGTAGCGGGGGGCCCTACAGATACGCAGTATTTT.